This is a list of T cell receptor beta chains from one sample in a study of T cell responses to AZD1222 COVID-19 vaccine. Sequenced by immunoSEQ multiplex PCR; TCRdb stores in-frame clones only, minus some. Among roughly 160,000 clones listed, 85% to 90% were seen once. The sequenced sample was peripheral blood, obtained on day 0 of AZD1222 vaccination. The receptors were gathered from an adult in good health. CDR3s include the opening cysteine and the closing phenylalanine or tryptophan. D genes are given only for firm matches. Size values are once, few and many counts, or a class for expanded clones, and some rows have none.

TGTGCCAGCAGCCCCTGGGACAGGCTTAATGAAAAACTGTTTTTT CASSPWDRLNEKLFF TRBD1 - TRBJ1-4 TRBV3-1/TRBV3-2
TGTGCCAGCAGTTATGGACAGGGACGACAGCCCCAGCATTTT CASSYGQGRQPQHF TRBD1 - TRBJ1-5 TRBV6-5
TGTGCCAGCAGCTGGAAAAAGGGACTCGGGGGCGTCTATGGCTACACCTTC CASSWKKGLGGVYGYTF - - TRBJ1-2 TRBV5-8
TGTGCCAGCAGCCAAGGACTAGCGGGGGCCACCCCCGAGACCCAGTACTTC CASSQGLAGATPETQYF TRBD2 few TRBJ2-5 TRBV4-2
TGTGCCAGCAGTTACTCCCGGGATTCCCGTGAGACCCAGTACTTC CASSYSRDSRETQYF - - TRBJ2-5 TRBV6-5
TGTGCCAGCTCCGGGCGGATTAATGAAAAACTGTTTTTT CASSGRINEKLFF - - TRBJ1-4 TRBV18
TGCGCCAGCAGCCAAGGGACAGGGACTAGCACAGATACGCAGTATTTT CASSQGTGTSTDTQYF TRBD1 - TRBJ2-3 TRBV4-3
TGTGCCAGCTCACCGCTTAGGGGACAGGGGGATTCACCCCTCCACTTT CASSPLRGQGDSPLHF TRBD1 - TRBJ1-6 TRBV18
TGTGCCAGCAGTACATTTACAGGGACCGGCTACACCTTC CASSTFTGTGYTF - - TRBJ1-2 TRBV28
TGCGCCAGCAGCCAAGATGACTCCCGGACATCTTATGGCTACACCTTC CASSQDDSRTSYGYTF - once TRBJ1-2 TRBV4-1
TGTGCCAGCAGCTCACAGGGGGGCAATCAGCCCCAGCATTTT CASSSQGGNQPQHF TRBD1 - TRBJ1-5 TRBV11-2
TGTGCCACCCCTGAGTGTGGAAACACCATATATTTT CATPECGNTIYF - - TRBJ1-3 TRBV24-1
TGTGCCATCAGTGAGTCGGAGGCCAGGGGTTATAACACCGGGGAGCTGTTTTTT CAISESEARGYNTGELFF - few TRBJ2-2 TRBV10-3
TGTGCCAGCAGCAAAGTTCGGAGGGGCCCGTCCAATCAGCCCCAGCATTTT CASSKVRRGPSNQPQHF - - TRBJ1-5 TRBV21-1
TGTGCCAGCAGCTCGCCCAGTTCGGGGAACACTGAAGCTTTCTTT CASSSPSSGNTEAFF - few TRBJ1-1 TRBV7-2
TGTGCCAGCAGCCCCTTCGGGGAGGGTGAGCAGTTCTTC CASSPFGEGEQFF TRBD2 - TRBJ2-1 TRBV4-2
TGTGCCAGCAGCCGGGGACTAGCGGGGGGTAATCTGCTGGCAGATACGCAGTATTTT CASSRGLAGGNLLADTQYF TRBD2 - TRBJ2-3 TRBV7-9
TGTGCCAGCAGCTTGATGGGACAGGGTGGCTATGGCTACACCTTC CASSLMGQGGYGYTF TRBD1 - TRBJ1-2 TRBV5-4
TGCGCCAGCAGCCAAGATTGGGACAGGGCCACCGGGGAGCTGTTTTTT CASSQDWDRATGELFF TRBD1 - TRBJ2-2 TRBV4-3
TGTGCCAGTAGCGGGAGGCCCTACAATGAGCAGTTCTTC CASSGRPYNEQFF TRBD2 once TRBJ2-1 TRBV19
TGTGCCAGTAGTCCAGGGACAGGGTTCAGCAATCAGCCCCAGCATTTT CASSPGTGFSNQPQHF TRBD1 - TRBJ1-5 TRBV19
TGTGCCAGCTCACAGGGCTTAAGAGGGACTAGCGGACTAGATACGCAGTATTTT CASSQGLRGTSGLDTQYF TRBD2 - TRBJ2-3 TRBV18
TGTGCCAGCTCACCAGGACAGACCCCCCGTTATGGCTACACCTTC CASSPGQTPRYGYTF - - TRBJ1-2 TRBV18
TGTGCCTGGAGTATCCCCCTGGCAGGTCAAGAGACCCAGTACTTC CAWSIPLAGQETQYF - - TRBJ2-5 TRBV30
TGTGCCAGCTCACTGGGGACAAGTAATTCACCCCTCCACTTT CASSLGTSNSPLHF - - TRBJ1-6 TRBV18
TGTGCCAGCAGCGCCAACAGACAGGGTAACGGTTCACCCCTCCACTTT CASSANRQGNGSPLHF TRBD1 - TRBJ1-6 TRBV7-2
TGTGCCAGCAGCTTGGGGGGGCTCTATGGCTACACCTTC CASSLGGLYGYTF - - TRBJ1-2 TRBV5-4
TGTGCCAGCAGCCCCCCCGGGGGCCATAATGAAAAACTGTTTTTT CASSPPGGHNEKLFF - - TRBJ1-4 TRBV3-1/TRBV3-2
TGTGCCAGCAGCCAAGCGTGGCGGGGGGGCCATACCGGGGAGCTGTTTTTT CASSQAWRGGHTGELFF TRBD2 - TRBJ2-2 TRBV4-2
TGTGCCAGCAGCCCAGGGGGCAGGGACAATCAGCCCCAGCATTTT CASSPGGRDNQPQHF TRBD1 once TRBJ1-5 TRBV7-9
TGTGCCAGCAGTCCGCCGAACCTGTACGAGCAGTACTTC CASSPPNLYEQYF - - TRBJ2-7 TRBV6-5
TGTGCCAGCAGCGAAAATGGCATCCTAACAGGGGACGGGGAGCTGTTTTTT CASSENGILTGDGELFF TRBD1 - TRBJ2-2 TRBV6-1
TGTGCCAGCAGCCCCAATCAACCACGAGGGAACATTCAGTACTTC CASSPNQPRGNIQYF - - TRBJ2-4 TRBV7-2
TGTGCCAGCAGCCAACAGGGGTACACTGAAGCTTTCTTT CASSQQGYTEAFF - - TRBJ1-1 TRBV16
TGCGCCAGCAGCCAGAGGAGGGGGGTCCAAGAGACCCAGTACTTC CASSQRRGVQETQYF - - TRBJ2-5 TRBV4-1
TGTGCCAGCCTGGACAGCGCGGGAGAGCAGTACTTC CASLDSAGEQYF - - TRBJ2-7 TRBV6-6
TGCGCCAGCAGCTTGTTCGGGACAGCTAATGAAAAACTGTTTTTT CASSLFGTANEKLFF TRBD1 - TRBJ1-4 TRBV5-1
TGTGCCAGCTCACCCATAGCGGGAGGGCCGTTTAGACCCTACGAGCAGTACTTC CASSPIAGGPFRPYEQYF TRBD2 - TRBJ2-7 TRBV18
TGTGCCAGCAGTCTCCCGACAGGGCTGAGCACTGAAGCTTTCTTT CASSLPTGLSTEAFF TRBD1 - TRBJ1-1 TRBV28